This T cell receptor beta chain was identified during a study of blood T cells in healthy people across ages. Germline trimming cut 5 bases from V and 5 bases from J; bases unmatched to any gene: 5. The CDR3 consists of 14 residues. Through a sample-barcoded 5' primer and a J-beta primer mix, a second PCR was run for about 6 to 12 cycles. Each cDNA molecule carried a tag from a template-switch adaptor that contained 12 random nucleotides. Every individual sample yielded 2.5 million or more paired-end reads (each containing CDR3). TCRdb re-derived calls from the 5' RACE reads in MiXCR, one entry per CDR3 protein. The table has roughly 900,000 distinct CDR3 sequences, under 50% seen once. Study outcomes and limitations: A roughly linear age-dependent decrease characterized TCR beta diversity per million T cells.

This clonotype was seen a few times. Its antigen remains unidentified. The origin of this receptor is a man aged 25 to 40 in good health. The chain recombines TRBV12-3 or TRBV12-4 with TRBJ1-5, with TRBD1 identical over 8 bases. Sequenced material: blood. The CDR3 protein is CASSTGGLDQPQHF. The DNA of the CDR3 is TGTGCCAGCAGTACAGGGGGATTGGATCAGCCCCAGCATTTT.